These 15 T cell receptor beta chains were all obtained from the same sample, sequenced in a study of response to subunit inactivated influenza vaccine. One entry per CDR3 protein, called by TCRdb with MiXCR from the RT-PCR reads. This repertoire shows 630,000 or so distinct CDR3 sequences, 15% to 19% found once; its top ten account for more than 9%. This specimen consisted of PBMCs from blood, obtained approximately 13 days after vaccination. The receptors here all came from a man aged 45 to 65 who received an inactivated influenza vaccine.

The V call is TRBV20-1, the J call TRBJ2-3; D might be TRBD1 (5 bases). This CDR3 comprises 14 residues. CDR1 and CDR2 (germline): DFQATT, SNEGSKA (reference sequence). V was cut by 3 bases and J by 3 bases, with 13 bases left in between. This CDR3 reads CSASGQGGTDTQYF. CDR3 nucleotides: TGCAGTGCTAGTGGTCAGGGTGGTACAGATACGCAGTATTTT.

This chain joins TRBV21-1 and TRBJ2-1; TRBD1 is the table's D call, not checked against the DNA. TRBV21-1 is a pseudogene. The CDR3 loop spans 13 amino acids. The CDR3 nucleotides are TGTGCCAGCTACGGGCGGGGGGTCGATGAGCAGTTCTTC. Amino acids: CASYGRGVDEQFF.

J is TRBJ2-3 and V is TRBV11-2; 8 bases are a match to TRBD2. Per germline, CDR1 SGHAT and CDR2 FQNNGV. CDR3 size: 17 residues. The junction had 14 bases not matched to a gene; V was cut back by 5 bases and J by 4 bases. CDR3 sequence (DNA): TGTGCCAGCAGCCCCTTAAGCGGGAGTTCACCCCCAGATACGCAGTATTTT. Translated: CASSPLSGSSPPDTQYF.

The CDR3 DNA is TGCAGTGCTGGGAGGGGAACTGCGGGGGAGACCCAGTACTTC. Amino acid sequence: CSAGRGTAGETQYF. The V and J genes are TRBV20-1 and TRBJ2-5; 7 bases align to TRBD2. CDR3 size: 14 residues. Germline trimming cut 5 bases from V and 5 bases from J; bases unmatched to any gene: 11. The germline gives CDR1 DFQATT, CDR2 SNEGSKA (reference sequence).

V gene TRBV9 combines with J gene TRBJ2-2, with D hard to call. The CDR3 spans 18 residues. V was pared by 7 bases and J by 0 bases, with 22 bases between. Germline assignment: CDR1 SGDLS and CDR2 YYNGEE. The CDR3 protein is CASARDPPQFANTGELFF. The CDR3 nucleotides read TGTGCCAGCGCGCGAGACCCCCCTCAGTTCGCGAACACCGGGGAGCTGTTTTTT.

This sequence joins TRBV20-1 and TRBJ2-1, with TRBD2 matching over 9 bases. Germline CDR1 reads DFQATT; CDR2 reads SNEGSKA (reference sequence). With 6 bases clipped from V and 6 bases from J, the junction kept 6 bases outside the gene matches. This CDR3 has 13 amino acids. The CDR3 here is CSAEGLAINEQFF. In DNA form, the CDR3 reads TGCAGTGCAGAAGGACTAGCGATCAATGAGCAGTTCTTC.

This clonotype was observed a handful of times. The chain recombines TRBV14 with TRBJ2-2, with no clear D. Trimming removed 0 bases from V and 1 base from J, with 9 bases in between. The germline CDR1 and CDR2 sequences are SGHDN and FVKESK. CDR3 length equals 16 residues. The CDR3 DNA reads TGTGCCAGCAGCCAAGATCTAGGGTGGAACACCGGGGAGCTGTTTTTT. Protein: CASSQDLGWNTGELFF.

The gene calls are TRBV7-2 and TRBJ1-2; TRBD1 aligns across 9 bases. This CDR3 is 15 amino acids long. V dropped 5 bases and J dropped 4; count of bases not matched to a gene: 8. Germline-derived CDR1 and CDR2 are SGHTA and FQGNSA. The CDR3 DNA follows: TGTGCCAGCAGCCCTGGGACAGGGATGTTCTATGGCTACACCTTC. It translates to CASSPGTGMFYGYTF.

CDR3 nucleotide sequence: TGTGCCGTCAGTCAGGGCCGCCTAGGAGAGCAGTACTTC. Protein: CAVSQGRLGEQYF. The chain joins TRBV24-1 to TRBJ2-7; the D gene is possibly TRBD1 (5 bases). Per germline, CDR1 KGHDR and CDR2 SFDVKD. V gave up 12 bases and J gave up 7 bases, with 21 bases separating them. This CDR3 has 13 amino acids.

The sample holds one count of this clonotype. CDR3: CASRPPQPSYEQYF. The DNA for the CDR3 is TGTGCCAGCAGACCCCCGCAGCCCTCCTACGAGCAGTACTTC. The chain is built from TRBV28 and TRBJ2-7, with D uncertain. CDR1 is MDHEN and CDR2 is SYDVKM in the germline V gene. CDR3 length: 14 residues. With 6 bases removed from V and 0 bases from J, the gap between germline ends came to 12 bases.

This clonotype was seen a handful of times. CDR3 region: CASSLMGQGAYNEKLFF. The CDR3 DNA reads TGTGCCAGCAGCTTAATGGGACAGGGGGCCTATAATGAAAAACTGTTTTTT. This chain joins TRBV7-8 and TRBJ1-4, with TRBD1 matching 12 bases. The V gene end was trimmed by 2 bases and the J gene end by 4 bases; junction bases not matched to a gene: 5. Germline CDR1 and CDR2: SGHVS and FQNEAQ. This CDR3 contains 17 residues.

A few counts support this clonotype. The gene calls are TRBV7-2 and TRBJ2-5; D unclear. The CDR3 spans 12 residues. V lost 6 bases and J 5 bases, leaving 10 bases between the germline ends. From germline, CDR1 is SGHTA and CDR2 FQGNSA. Here the CDR3 reads CASSKGVETQYF. The CDR3 nucleotides are TGTGCCAGCAGTAAGGGTGTGGAGACCCAGTACTTC.

This clonotype was observed a handful of times. This rearrangement joins TRBV2 to TRBJ1-5; D call uncertain. V lost 8 bases, J lost 0 bases, and 17 bases lay in between. Germline V gives CDR1 SNHLY, CDR2 FYNNEI. The CDR3 consists of 16 residues. Written as DNA, the CDR3 is TGTGCCAGCTCCATGGGAGGAGGGTATAGCAATCAGCCCCAGCATTTT. It encodes CASSMGGGYSNQPQHF.

This clonotype has a handful of counts. The chain joins TRBV4-3 to TRBJ2-7; 7 bases are shared with TRBD1. With V trimmed by 4 bases and J by 4 bases, 10 bases remained unmatched. Germline V gene data show CDR1 as LGHNA and CDR2 as YSLEER. The CDR3 is made up of 15 amino acids. The CDR3 region is CASSPHEGGAYEQYF. DNA for the CDR3: TGCGCCAGCAGCCCGCATGAAGGGGGCGCTTACGAGCAGTACTTC.

The gene calls are TRBV5-1 and TRBJ2-1; D is unresolved. The CDR3 spans 16 residues. V was shortened by 6 bases and J by 0 bases, with 16 bases between the two germline ends. Germline CDR1 SGHRS, CDR2 YFSETQ. CDR3 nucleotides: TGCGCCAGCAATCCCGAGGCGGCTAGCTCCTACAATGAGCAGTTCTTC. Protein sequence: CASNPEAASSYNEQFF.